These T cell receptor beta chains were read from a single sample in a study of Ad26.COV2.S vaccination and SARS-CoV-2 variants. Libraries were prepared by immunoSEQ multiplex PCR; TCRdb keeps only in-frame clonotypes and omits some of them. The repertoire consists of about 350,000 clones, with around 90% occurring once and the leading ten covering roughly 3.9%. This sample comprised peripheral blood, obtained after recovery from COVID-19. These receptors originate from a human donor who had recovered from COVID-19. Both conserved end residues are part of each CDR3. D genes are given only for firm matches. Clone size appears in some rows only: once, few, many, or a class for an expanded clone.

abundance	v_gene	j_gene	d_gene	CDR3nt	CDR3aa
.	TRBV4-3	TRBJ1-4	.	TGCGCCAGCAGCCAAGATCTTACTGAAAATGAAAAACTGTTTTTT	CASSQDLTENEKLFF
once	TRBV16	TRBJ2-7	.	TGTGCCAGCAGCCACCGCAGGGAGCCGGGCGAGCAGTACTTC	CASSHRREPGEQYF
once	TRBV6-2/TRBV6-3	TRBJ2-7	.	TGTGCCAGCAGTGCAGTACCTTCTAGGCGGTACTTC	CASSAVPSRRYF
.	TRBV9	TRBJ1-5	TRBD1	TGTGCCAGCAGCAGGGGGCTTGGCAATCAGCCCCAGCATTTT	CASSRGLGNQPQHF
.	TRBV6-6	TRBJ2-3	TRBD2	TGTGCCAGCAGTCCCCGGGATAGCGGGGGGACGACTACCTTTACTAGCACAGATACGCAGTATTTT	CASSPRDSGGTTTFTSTDTQYF
.	TRBV3-1/TRBV3-2	TRBJ1-1	.	TGTGCCAGCAACCAAGGGTCGGCAGGGCTGAACACTGAAGCTTTCTTT	CASNQGSAGLNTEAFF
.	TRBV24-1	TRBJ1-6	.	TGTGCCACCAGTAGGTCACCCCTCCACTTT	CATSRSPLHF
once	TRBV12-3/TRBV12-4	TRBJ2-3	.	TGTGCCAGCAGTCCAACAGGCCCCGATACGCAGTATTTT	CASSPTGPDTQYF
.	TRBV19	TRBJ2-2	TRBD1	TGTGCCAGTAGGGTACTCGGACAGGGGGGCACCGGGGAGCTGTTTTTT	CASRVLGQGGTGELFF
once	TRBV4-3	TRBJ2-3	TRBD2	TGCGCCAGCAGCCGTAGCGGGGCGACAGATACGCAGTATTTT	CASSRSGATDTQYF
.	TRBV3-1/TRBV3-2	TRBJ1-3	TRBD1	TGTGCCAGCAGCTTTCGGGACAGGGTGAATGGAAACACCATATATTTT	CASSFRDRVNGNTIYF
.	TRBV7-2	TRBJ1-2	.	TGTGCCAGCAGCCCACGGGGGGACGATGGCTACACCTTC	CASSPRGDDGYTF
.	TRBV3-1/TRBV3-2	TRBJ2-5	TRBD2	TGTGCCAGCAGCCGGGGGACTAAACAAGAGACCCAGTACTTC	CASSRGTKQETQYF
.	TRBV7-6	TRBJ2-3	TRBD2	TGTGCCAGCAGCCCCGCGACGGGGGGGCGAGCAGATACGCAGTATTTT	CASSPATGGRADTQYF
.	TRBV4-1	TRBJ1-4	TRBD1	TGCGCCAGCAGCCAATCGGGACAGGGAGAGATAGGAACTAATGAAAAACTGTTTTTT	CASSQSGQGEIGTNEKLFF
.	TRBV4-2	TRBJ2-2	TRBD1	TGTGCCAGCAGCCCCAACAGGGGGCGAAACACCGGGGAGCTGTTTTTT	CASSPNRGRNTGELFF
.	TRBV9	TRBJ2-7	.	TGTGCCAGCAGCGCCCCCCCCAGCAAGGAGATCCACGAGCAGTACTTC	CASSAPPSKEIHEQYF
.	TRBV6-5	TRBJ1-2	TRBD1	TGTGCCAGCAGTAGAACCGGGACAGGGTACGGCTACACCTTC	CASSRTGTGYGYTF
.	TRBV25-1	TRBJ2-7	.	TGTGCCAGCAGTGAGCGGGACTTTTACGAGCAGTACTTC	CASSERDFYEQYF
many	TRBV7-2	TRBJ2-1	.	TGTGCCAGCAGCTTAGTTAGGACAGCTCACAATGAGCAGTTCTTC	CASSLVRTAHNEQFF
.	TRBV5-1	TRBJ1-1	.	TGCGCCAGCAGTCAGGGTGTCGCTGAAGCTTTCTTT	CASSQGVAEAFF
.	TRBV5-4	TRBJ2-7	.	TGTGCCAGCAGCCGTCGCCCAGGCCAGTACGAGCAGTACTTC	CASSRRPGQYEQYF
.	TRBV6-2/TRBV6-3	TRBJ1-1	TRBD1	TGTGCCAGCAGTTCCACAGGGGTGACTGAAGCTTTCTTT	CASSSTGVTEAFF
.	TRBV6-5	TRBJ1-5	.	TGTGCCAGCAGTTTGGCGGCAACCTATAGCAATCAGCCCCAGCATTTT	CASSLAATYSNQPQHF
.	TRBV10-3	TRBJ2-7	.	TGTGCCATCAGTGAGTCGGGGGGTCGGGGCTCCTACGAGCAGTACTTC	CAISESGGRGSYEQYF
.	TRBV12-5	TRBJ1-1	.	TGTGCTAGTGGCCTCGGGGGGAACACTGAAGCTTTCTTT	CASGLGGNTEAFF
.	TRBV6-2/TRBV6-3	TRBJ1-1	.	TGTGCCAGCAGTCGGGGGAGGAACACTGAAGCTTTCTTT	CASSRGRNTEAFF
.	TRBV11-3	TRBJ1-1	TRBD1	TGTGCCAGCAGCCCCGGACAGGGCTTGGCTTTCTTT	CASSPGQGLAFF
.	TRBV5-1	TRBJ2-2	.	TGCGCCAGCAGCTTGGCTACTAGTTCGGAGTACGGGGAGCTGTTTTTT	CASSLATSSEYGELFF
.	TRBV2	TRBJ1-4	TRBD1	TGTGCCAGCAGGACACAGGGGATAACTAATGAAAAACTGTTTTTT	CASRTQGITNEKLFF
.	TRBV7-9	TRBJ1-2	.	TGTGCCAGCAGCCCAGGTGGTCGGGGTACCTATGGCTACACCTTC	CASSPGGRGTYGYTF
few	TRBV7-2	TRBJ1-6	.	TGTGCCAGCAGCTTAATAGGGGTGGGTTCACCCCTCCACTTT	CASSLIGVGSPLHF
.	TRBV7-9	TRBJ2-5	.	TGTGCCAGCGCAGGGGTTATCCAAGAGACCCAGTACTTC	CASAGVIQETQYF
.	TRBV5-1	TRBJ1-1	.	TGCGCCAGCAGCTTGGATACGGACAGCTCTGCTGAAGCTTTCTTT	CASSLDTDSSAEAFF
once	TRBV6-6	TRBJ1-2	TRBD1	TGTGCCAGCAGTCCAGTTGACAGGGGCTACGGGGGCTACACCTTC	CASSPVDRGYGGYTF
.	TRBV7-2	TRBJ2-2	.	TGTGCCAGCAGAGGGCCGGGCCCCGGGGAGCTGTTTTTT	CASRGPGPGELFF
.	TRBV7-5	TRBJ1-2	.	TGTGCCAGAAGCGAGAGGTGGGACAGGCCTCCCCATACTAACTATGGCTACACCTTC	CARSERWDRPPHTNYGYTF
.	TRBV5-1	TRBJ1-4	.	TGCGCCAGCAGCGCCGAAACTCAGGGTGAAAAACTGTTTTTT	CASSAETQGEKLFF
.	TRBV27	TRBJ2-5	.	TGTGCCAGCAGTTTTGACGGTACCCAAGAGACCCAGTACTTC	CASSFDGTQETQYF
.	TRBV4-3	TRBJ1-2	.	TGCGCCAGCAGCCAAGAAAGGTTAGGGGGCTATGGCTACACCTTC	CASSQERLGGYGYTF
few	TRBV7-9	TRBJ2-7	.	TGTGCCAGCAGCTTGCAGGGGGGATACTCCTACGAGCAGTACTTC	CASSLQGGYSYEQYF
.	TRBV9	TRBJ2-2	.	TGTGCCAGCAGCGTAGCTTGGGTACGAACTGGGGAGCTGTTTTTT	CASSVAWVRTGELFF
.	TRBV29-1	TRBJ1-2	.	TGCAGCGTTGGAGGCCTAACCTATGGCTACACCTTC	CSVGGLTYGYTF
.	TRBV6-2/TRBV6-3	TRBJ2-6	.	TGTGCCAGCAGTTACGCCCCGTCTGGGGCCAACGTCCTGACTTTC	CASSYAPSGANVLTF
.	TRBV19	TRBJ1-1	.	TGTGCCAGTAGTATAAGTACATTGGAAAACACTGAAGCTTTCTTT	CASSISTLENTEAFF
.	TRBV11-3	TRBJ2-2	.	TGTGCCAGCAGCCCCACACGGATCTCCACCGGGGAGCTGTTTTTT	CASSPTRISTGELFF
.	TRBV7-6	TRBJ1-1	.	TGTGCCAGCAGCTTAGCAAGTAGGGGCCAAGGCATGAACACTGAAGCTTTCTTT	CASSLASRGQGMNTEAFF
.	TRBV7-2	TRBJ2-6	TRBD2	TGTGCCAGCAGCGGATATAGCGGGGGTAACTCTGGGGCCAACGTCCTGACTTTC	CASSGYSGGNSGANVLTF
.	TRBV5-6	TRBJ1-2	.	TGTGCCAGCAGCTTGGTGAGGGGTGGCTACACCTTC	CASSLVRGGYTF
.	TRBV9	TRBJ2-7	.	TGTGCCAGCAGCGTAGCTGGGGCATCCTACGAGCAGTACTTC	CASSVAGASYEQYF
.	TRBV12-3/TRBV12-4	TRBJ1-2	.	TGTGCCAGCAGTTTAAAGGAGAACTATGGCTACACCTTC	CASSLKENYGYTF
.	TRBV7-8	TRBJ1-4	.	TGTGCCAGCAGCGAAGGTGCAACTAATGAAAAACTGTTTTTT	CASSEGATNEKLFF
few	TRBV11-3	TRBJ1-2	.	TGTGCCAGCAGCTTACCGGACCGACTATTTTCGGCTAACTATGGCTACACCTTC	CASSLPDRLFSANYGYTF
.	TRBV2	TRBJ2-7	TRBD2	TGTGCCAGCACCTTGCGGGGGGCATCCTACGAGCAGTACTTC	CASTLRGASYEQYF
.	TRBV19	TRBJ2-4	.	TGTGCCAGTAACCAGGTCAAAAACATTCAGTACTTC	CASNQVKNIQYF
.	TRBV9	TRBJ1-1	.	TGTGCCAGCAGCGTCGGGGTAGGAATGAACACTGAAGCTTTCTTT	CASSVGVGMNTEAFF
.	TRBV27	TRBJ1-4	.	TGTGCCAGCAGTTTATCGAAAGGGATGGAAGAAAAACTGTTTTTT	CASSLSKGMEEKLFF